This T cell receptor (beta chain) was recorded in a study of CD8 T cells in ankylosing spondylitis. With molecular barcodes, quantitative 5'-RACE was used to make the TCR beta libraries. Using its own MiXCR run on the 5' RACE reads, TCRdb lists one record per CDR3 protein. This sample has 500,000 to 650,000 distinct CDR3 sequences, with less than 6% found just once. The table lists this clonotype with many counts. Its antigen is as yet unknown. Findings of the study overall: Matched synovial fluid from ankylosing spondylitis patients was reported to be enriched for disease-linked clones. Several of the motif variants were reported before in synovial fluid and blood from reactive arthritis. Clones that were linked to disease were CD8+ and were relatively rare in peripheral blood. A TCR beta motif made of several highly homologous variants seemed typical of ankylosing spondylitis blood.

The sample comprised blood, either unsorted or a sorted T cell fraction (not recorded which). The source of this sequence is a male donor with ankylosing spondylitis.

CDR3 sequence (DNA): TGCGCCAGCAACGAACAGGGTTTCACTGAAGCTTTCTTT. It specifies CASNEQGFTEAFF. The chain employs TRBV5-1 and TRBJ1-1, with D perhaps TRBD1 (6 bases). Germline V gives CDR1 SGHRS, CDR2 YFSETQ. Trimming took off 6 bases at V and 4 bases at J, with 13 bases between the two ends. The CDR3 has 13 amino acids.